The 22 T cell receptor beta chains given below trace back to one sample, sequenced in a study of cytomegalovirus exposure and HLA in healthy donors. The PCR made use of 60 Vbeta and 13 Jbeta primers. TCRdb's table, derived via immunoSEQ multiplex PCR, lists solely in-frame clones and lacks some. The table lists about 120,000 clones. Sequencing was done on a sample of PBMCs. The origin of the receptors is a man in his late teens or twenties in good health and CMV-seronegative.

The CDR3 loop reads CASSTGATGELFF. The CDR3 DNA reads TGTGCCAGCAGCACGGGTGCCACCGGGGAGCTGTTTTTT. The chain is built from TRBV7-7 and TRBJ2-2; D unclear. This CDR3 spans 13 amino acids. V shed 5 bases and J shed 4 bases, with 8 bases lying between them. Germline CDR1 reads SSHAT; CDR2 reads FNYEAQ (reference sequence).

This rearrangement joins TRBV6-4 to TRBJ1-2; TRBD1 agrees at 9 bases. The germline V gene has CDR1 MRHNA and CDR2 SNTAGT. This CDR3 region has 12 residues. The J segment lost 7 bases and the V segment lost 4 bases, leaving 1 base of the junction unmatched. CDR3 nucleotides: TGTGCCAGCAGTGGGGACAGGGTTGGCTACACCTTC. Amino acids: CASSGDRVGYTF.

CDR3 nucleotides: TGTGCCTGTATACAGGGTGTCTATGGCTACACCTTC. This translates into CACIQGVYGYTF. This chain joins TRBV30 and TRBJ1-2; D perhaps matches TRBD1 (6 bases). V was shortened by 6 bases and J by 4 bases, with 12 bases between the two germline ends. The CDR3 spans 12 residues. Germline V lookup: CDR1 GTSNPN, CDR2 SVGIG (reference sequence).

The V and J genes are TRBV7-9 and TRBJ2-2, with a possible D match to TRBD1 (6 bases). The germline gives CDR1 SEHNR, CDR2 FQNEAQ (reference sequence). V was shortened by 4 bases and J by 6 bases, with 15 bases between the two germline ends. CDR3 length: 15 residues. For the CDR3, the DNA is TGTGCCAGCAGCTGGCTACAGGGTCCGGCCGGGGAGCTGTTTTTT. Residues: CASSWLQGPAGELFF.

The chain couples TRBV11-2 to TRBJ1-6; a weak D match, TRBD1 (5 bases). There are 14 residues in the CDR3. Germline assignment: CDR1 SGHAT and CDR2 FQNNGV. V shed 1 base and J shed 7 bases, with 8 bases lying between them. DNA for the CDR3: TGTGCCAGCAGCTTAGGTACAGGAAATTCACCCCTCCACTTT. Residues: CASSLGTGNSPLHF.

The V call is TRBV2, the J call TRBJ1-4; D gene unclear. The CDR3 length is 14 residues. Germline V lookup: CDR1 SNHLY, CDR2 FYNNEI. V lost 6 bases, J lost 3 bases, and 11 bases lay in between. DNA of the CDR3: TGTGCCAGCAGGACTACTACAGCTAATGAAAAACTGTTTTTT. Protein: CASRTTTANEKLFF.

The V and J genes are TRBV6-5 and TRBJ1-5; 10 nucleotides agree with TRBD1. The ends lost 6 bases at V and 5 bases at J; junction bases unmatched: 4. In germline, CDR1 is MNHEY, CDR2 SVGAGI. This CDR3 is 14 amino acids long. The CDR3 nucleotides are TGTGCCAGCAGACCAGACAGGGGGCATCAGCCCCAGCATTTT. This translates into CASRPDRGHQPQHF.

The V and J genes are TRBV7-2 and TRBJ2-5, with TRBD1 matching over 8 bases. From germline, CDR1 is SGHTA and CDR2 FQGNSA. The CDR3 loop spans 15 amino acids. Losses at the gene ends were 3 bases for V and 5 bases for J; bases not matched to a gene: 8. CDR3 protein: CASSLVAGGRETQYF. The CDR3 nucleotides read TGTGCCAGCAGCTTGGTGGCAGGGGGCCGGGAGACCCAGTACTTC.

About this clone itself: In the same sample, other DNA sequences code for this CDR3. CDR3 region: CSAPMNTEAFF. The CDR3 region has the DNA TGCAGTGCTCCCATGAACACTGAAGCTTTCTTT. V is TRBV20-1 and J is TRBJ1-1; D call uncertain. Germline-derived CDR1 and CDR2 are DFQATT and SNEGSKA (reference sequence). The CDR3 extends over 11 amino acids. V lost 5 bases to trimming and J lost 0 bases, with 4 bases between them.

The chain recombines TRBV15 with TRBJ2-7, with 8 bases lining up with TRBD2. This CDR3 contains 14 residues. V was pared by 1 base and J by 6 bases, with 5 bases of the junction left unmatched. Germline lookup yields CDR1 LNHNV and CDR2 YYDKDF (reference sequence). The CDR3 reads CATSRAGGPFEQYF. CDR3 coding DNA: TGTGCCACCAGCAGAGCGGGAGGGCCTTTCGAGCAGTACTTC.

This rearrangement joins TRBV7-9 to TRBJ2-7; TRBD1 matches 9 bases. Looked up from germline, CDR1 is SEHNR and CDR2 is FQNEAQ (reference sequence). The CDR3 spans 14 residues. Unmatched junction bases numbered 0, after V lost 3 bases and J lost 0 bases. CDR3 DNA sequence: TGTGCCAGCAGCTTGACAGGGGGCTCCTACGAGCAGTACTTC. Its translation is CASSLTGGSYEQYF.

The genes are TRBV7-2 and TRBJ1-2; D is perhaps TRBD1 (5 bases). Trimming stripped 0 bases from V and 8 bases from J, with 16 bases between. CDR1 SGHTA and CDR2 FQGNSA come from the germline V gene. The CDR3 is 15 residues long. The CDR3 region has the DNA TGTGCCAGCAGCTTAGCGGGGTCCAGGGAGGGCGGCTACACCTTC. It yields the protein CASSLAGSREGGYTF. Filled out from reference TRBV7-2 and TRBJ1-2, the complete variable domain reads GAGVSQSPSNKVTEKGKDVELRCDPISGHTALYWYRQSLGQGLEFLIYFQGNSAPDKSGLPSDRFSAERTGGSVSTLTIQRTQQEDSAVYLCASSLAGSREGGYTFGSGTRLTVV.

This chain joins TRBV19 and TRBJ2-5, with 9 positions matching TRBD2. The V gene end was trimmed by 5 bases and the J gene end by 5 bases; junction bases not matched to a gene: 3. Germline CDR1 LNHDA, CDR2 SQIVND (reference sequence). The CDR3 runs 13 residues. The CDR3 sequence is CASSPGLAETQYF. The DNA of the CDR3 is TGTGCCAGTAGTCCAGGACTAGCGGAGACCCAGTACTTC.

The rearrangement links TRBV7-7 to TRBJ2-2; D gene uncertain. V was pared by 5 bases and J by 1 base, with 17 bases between. The CDR3 is made up of 17 amino acids. Germline V gene data show CDR1 as SSHAT and CDR2 as FNYEAQ (reference sequence). The CDR3 nucleotides are TGTGCCAGCAGCCCAGCCCTTAGGCGACAGAACACCGGGGAGCTGTTTTTT. Translating it yields CASSPALRRQNTGELFF.

The chain carries TRBV6-5 and TRBJ1-6, with 8 positions matching TRBD1. Germline trimming cut 0 bases from V and 9 bases from J; bases unmatched to any gene: 7. The CDR3 length is 16 residues. Looked up from germline, CDR1 is MNHEY and CDR2 is SVGAGI. The CDR3 bases are TGTGCCAGCAGTTACTCGACAGGGGCTTTCTCTTCACCCCTCCACTTT. Translation gives CASSYSTGAFSSPLHF.

This chain connects TRBV29-1 to TRBJ1-2, with 7 bases aligning to TRBD1. J lost 5 bases, V lost 7 bases, and 10 bases had no gene match. Germline lookup yields CDR1 SQVTM and CDR2 ANQGSEA. This CDR3 region has 13 residues. CDR3 DNA sequence: TGCAGCGCAATGGGACAGTCGGATTATGGCTACACCTTC. It specifies CSAMGQSDYGYTF.

In the case of this clone: The same CDR3 also results from other DNA sequences found in this sample. The chain links TRBV19 to TRBJ2-7; 9 bases are shared with TRBD1. The CDR3 extends over 13 amino acids. Per the germline V gene, CDR1 is LNHDA and CDR2 is SQIVND (reference sequence). V lost 5 bases, J lost 4 bases, and 3 bases stayed unmatched. For the CDR3, the DNA is TGTGCCAGTAGTCCCGACAGGGGGTACGAGCAGTACTTC. Protein product: CASSPDRGYEQYF. The full variable domain, completed using reference TRBV19 and TRBJ2-7, is DGGITQSPKYLFRKEGQNVTLSCEQNLNHDAMYWYRQDPGQGLRLIYYSQIVNDFQKGDIAEGYSVSREKKESFPLTVTSAQKNPTAFYLCASSPDRGYEQYFGPGTRLTVT.

The chain is built from TRBV28 and TRBJ2-3; TRBD2 matches at 12 bases. Trimming cost V 6 bases and J 2 bases; bases outside gene matches: 3. CDR3 size: 15 residues. Germline-derived CDR1 and CDR2 are MDHEN and SYDVKM. In DNA, the CDR3 is TGTGCCAGCAGGACTAGCGGGGGTTACACAGATACGCAGTATTTT. This encodes CASRTSGGYTDTQYF.

The V gene is TRBV7-3, the J gene TRBJ1-1; a possible D gene is TRBD1 (5 bases). CDR1 and CDR2 (germline): SGHTA, FQGTGA. The CDR3 totals 15 residues. Between the trimmed V and J ends, which lost 1 base and 1 base, there was a span of 10 bases. The CDR3 nucleotides read TGTGCCAGCAGCTTAAGCCAGGGCGGGAACACTGAAGCTTTCTTT. It translates to CASSLSQGGNTEAFF.

J is TRBJ1-3 and V is TRBV28, with 8 bases aligning to TRBD1. Germline V gene data show CDR1 as MDHEN and CDR2 as SYDVKM. The CDR3 extends over 19 amino acids. V was pared by 5 bases and J by 0 bases, with 15 bases of the junction left unmatched. In DNA, the CDR3 is TGTGCCAGCAGTCCCCCAGGACAGGGCGAATCTACCTCTGGAAACACCATATATTTT. Translated, it gives CASSPPGQGESTSGNTIYF.

The CDR3 bases are TGTGCCACCAGCAGAGATAGTCCCTACGAGCAGTACTTC. Residues: CATSRDSPYEQYF. V and J are TRBV15 and TRBJ2-7; D is unclear. There are 13 residues in the CDR3. The germline gives CDR1 LNHNV, CDR2 YYDKDF (reference sequence). V lost 0 bases, J lost 2 bases, and 5 bases lay in between.

The chain combines TRBV4-2 with TRBJ2-3; maybe TRBD2 (5 bases). Germline V lookup: CDR1 LGHNA, CDR2 YNFKEQ. This CDR3 is built from 19 residues. Trimming left V 1 base short and J 0 bases short, with 20 bases between. CDR3 region: CASSQGAGIGARSTDTQYF. The CDR3 region has the DNA TGTGCCAGCAGCCAAGGTGCGGGTATAGGAGCGAGGAGCACAGATACGCAGTATTTT.